Following are 7 T cell receptor beta chains from one sample sequenced in a study of T-cell memory formation after mild COVID-19. TCRdb used MiXCR to reprocess the 5' RACE reads, holding one entry per CDR3 protein. This sample carries about 430,000 distinct CDR3 sequences, 18% of them seen once, and the ten largest clones take around a fifth. The sequencing input was PBMCs or a T cell subset sorted from them (not recorded which). The receptor source for this set is a man between 18 and 35 years old who had mild COVID-19 (a few samples of this study predate the infection). Cell type and time point are not known.

This chain joins TRBV11-2 and TRBJ1-1; 9 bases are shared with TRBD1. The junction had 7 bases not matched to a gene; V was cut back by 6 bases and J by 11 bases. From germline, CDR1 is SGHAT and CDR2 FQNNGV. This CDR3 has 12 amino acids. The CDR3 DNA reads as TGTGCCAGCAGGGGACAGGGTTTGGTGGCTTTCTTT. Translation: CASRGQGLVAFF.

This clonotype was seen a few times. The chain recombines TRBV12-3 or TRBV12-4 with TRBJ1-5; weak D call: TRBD1 (6 bases). The V gene lost 3 bases and the J gene lost 4 bases, with 13 bases spanning the gap. This CDR3 comprises 15 residues. The CDR3 sequence: CASSFQGQGNQPQHF. The CDR3 bases are TGTGCCAGCAGTTTTCAGGGGCAAGGAAATCAGCCCCAGCATTTT.

The genes are TRBV5-1 and TRBJ1-4; no reliable D call. Germline CDR1 and CDR2: SGHRS and YFSETQ. This CDR3 has 14 amino acids. V lost 1 base to trimming and J lost 8 bases, with 12 bases between them. The CDR3 sequence: CASSLTTENEKLFF. In DNA, the CDR3 is TGCGCCAGCAGCTTGACGACGGAGAACGAAAAACTGTTTTTT. Full variable domain (remainder filled in from reference TRBV5-1 and TRBJ1-4): KAGVTQTPRYLIKTRGQQVTLSCSPISGHRSVSWYQQTPGQGLQFLFEYFSETQRNKGNFPGRFSGRQFSNSRSEMNVSTLELGDSALYLCASSLTTENEKLFFGSGTQLSVL.

The J gene is TRBJ1-3, the V gene TRBV12-3 or TRBV12-4, with D possibly TRBD1 on 6 matching bases. V shed 6 bases and J shed 8 bases, with 17 bases lying between them. CDR3 size: 14 residues. The CDR3 here is CASRREGVGYTIYF. CDR3 nucleotides: TGTGCCAGCAGACGAGAGGGGGTTGGGTACACCATATATTTT.

V is TRBV20-1 and J is TRBJ1-5; weak D call: TRBD1 (5 bases). The CDR3 spans 14 residues. V was shortened by 2 bases and J by 3 bases, with 11 bases between the two germline ends. Germline values: CDR1 DFQATT, CDR2 SNEGSKA (reference sequence). The CDR3 protein is CSARIPGFNQPQHF. DNA for the CDR3: TGCAGTGCTAGAATCCCAGGGTTCAATCAGCCCCAGCATTTT.

This chain uses TRBV27 with TRBJ2-2; weak D call: TRBD2 (6 bases). This CDR3 is 15 amino acids long. The V gene lost 8 bases and the J gene lost 4 bases, with 17 bases spanning the gap. Germline loops: CDR1 MNHEY, CDR2 SMNVEV (reference sequence). The CDR3 protein is CASCMSWGVTGELFF. The CDR3 nucleotides are TGTGCCAGCTGTATGTCATGGGGGGTCACCGGGGAGCTGTTTTTT.

There are a few counts of this clonotype. The chain employs TRBV5-1 and TRBJ2-1; 14 nucleotides line up with TRBD2. The ends lost 7 bases at V and 5 bases at J; junction bases unmatched: 2. Germline V gene lookup returns CDR1 SGHRS and CDR2 YFSETQ. CDR3 length: 14 amino acids. The CDR3 bases are TGCGCCAGCCGGGGACTAGCGGGGGACAATGAGCAGTTCTTC. Translating it yields CASRGLAGDNEQFF.